The clone carrying this TCR beta chain was found many times. Via MiXCR, TCRdb re-called the RT-PCR reads, giving one row per CDR3 protein. The table lists about 700,000 distinct CDR3 sequences, 13% to 15% of them singletons. This CDR3 spans 16 amino acids. Germline V gene data show CDR1 as ENHRY and CDR2 as SYGVKD. Trimming at V came to 3 bases and at J to 5 bases, leaving 12 bases not matched to a gene. The source is a female donor in good health, serving as a healthy control. The J gene is TRBJ1-2, the V gene TRBV10-3; 7 positions match TRBD1. The specimen was memory CD4+ T cells from blood. CDR3 DNA: TGTGCCATCAGTGAACCACGACAGGGAAATAGTTATGGCTACACCTTC. It is translated as CAISEPRQGNSYGYTF.